This TCR beta chain was identified during a study of OX40 agonist ivuxolimab in advanced cancers. Study-wide context: Ivuxolimab was an agonistic, fully human IgG2 monoclonal antibody directed against OX40 (CD134), a costimulatory receptor. In the dose-escalation cohort, more than 75% of patients were male, and the mean age was roughly 60 years, with a range of roughly 20 to 80. Among the approximately 50 dose-escalation patients, some 19 had hepatocellular carcinoma, 15 or so melanoma, 9 renal cell carcinoma and 9 head and neck cancer. Three dose-escalation patients achieved partial responses, one with hepatocellular carcinoma and two with cutaneous melanoma. Intravenous ivuxolimab was administered to patients every 2 weeks at six dose levels: 0.01, 0.1, 0.3, 1.5, 3 and 10 mg/kg. The paper covers the monotherapy dose-escalation part of the phase I ivuxolimab trial, which included N of about 50 patients. Prior anti-PD-1, anti-PD-L1 or anti-CTLA-4 therapy was permitted, and checkpoint inhibitors had been received by about 37% of dose-escalation patients. The point of sequencing TCRbeta in the periphery was to test whether ivuxolimab changed TCR sequence diversity and drove clonal T-cell expansion. What the research found in general, with its limitations: Partial responders in the 0.1-3.0 mg/kg groups had among the lowest normalized peripheral clonal expansion, especially among CD8+ T cells. After ivuxolimab, expanded clones were on average more numerous among CD8+ T cells than among CD4+ T cells. At doses of 0.1 to 3.0 mg/kg, clonal expansion of both CD4+ and CD8+ T cells in blood was seen between baseline and week 6. Low levels of normalized T-cell clonal expansion were also seen in some patients who did not respond. Which antigens the clonally expanded peripheral T cells were specific for was not determined.

From the cysteine up to the phenylalanine, the CDR3 has a length of 18 residues. Only the CDR3 DNA stays, 54 bases, in frame from base 1. Based on the germline V gene, the CDR1 and CDR2 sequences are SNHLY and FYNNEI. Relative to germline, V is missing 3 bases and J is missing 6 bases, with 15 bases of the junction outside any gene match. For sequencing of the TCRbeta CDR3 region, genomic DNA was extracted from the sorted cells. TCRbeta CDR3 regions were sequenced using the immunoSEQ Assay. Entries here come from immuneACCESS through TCRdb and include only in-frame sequences with V and J called. Some clones fail to appear in such tables; in the studies checked, an unresolved V gene covers under half of the shortfall, and the cause of the remainder is unknown. This sample lists about 22,000 clones; roughly 81% were detected once. Less than 65% of the sample rests with the top ten. Patients with a history of autoimmune disease or receiving systemic immunosuppression were excluded from the trial. Peripheral blood for TCR sequencing was collected from all dose cohorts at baseline, on cycle 4 day 1, and on cycle 7 day 1. Samples were obtained from an open-label, multicenter, first-in-human phase I dose-escalation trial of ivuxolimab. The trial enrolled adults with locally advanced or metastatic head and neck squamous cell, hepatocellular, melanoma or renal cell carcinoma. CD4+ and CD8+ T cells were sorted separately from peripheral blood before TCR sequencing.

Note on this clone: Its antigen is unknown. Within one base of it there is no much larger clone, and no base qualities were kept.

The TCR was taken from an adult with an advanced solid tumor such as melanoma, head and neck, liver or kidney cancer. The rearrangement joined TRBV2 to TRBJ2-1, with 9 junctional bases fitting TRBD2. The source was CD4+ or CD8+ T cells sorted from blood, collected in a trial of the OX40 agonist ivuxolimab. The DNA sequence reads TGTGCCAGCAGTGATGTTCTGCTAGGGCTAGCGGGGTCCAATGAGCAGTTCTTC. Protein translation: CASSDVLLGLAGSNEQFF.